The source of this TCR beta chain is a study of shared clonotypes between healthy human individuals. Germline V gene lookup returns CDR1 MNHNS and CDR2 SASEGT. The CDR3 is made up of 16 amino acids. With 3 bases removed from V and 4 bases from J, the gap between germline ends came to 17 bases. All donors were healthy HIV-negative adults lacking recent acute infections or vaccinations. Produced via immunoSEQ multiplex PCR; TCRdb's table is partial and in-frame only. Of about 480,000 clones in the sample, 60% to 80% were seen once. The source material was PBMCs. This chain uses TRBV6-1 with TRBJ2-3; TRBD1 is a possible D gene (5 bases). The source is a woman aged 40 to 50 in good health. Some clones in this sample may be carry-over from other donors' samples. This CDR3 is CASSEVHLRGADTQYF. In DNA form, the CDR3 reads TGTGCCAGCAGTGAGGTCCACTTAAGGGGTGCAGATACGCAGTATTTT.